This T cell receptor (beta chain) appears in the sequencing data of a study of control samples from healthy donors and cancer patients. Libraries were prepared by immunoSEQ multiplex PCR; TCRdb keeps only in-frame clonotypes and omits some of them. The sample has some 110,000 clones; about 93% are singletons. Sequences were obtained from blood. This TCR was recovered from a man aged 30 to 45 in good health.

CDR3 region: CSVLEELGGYTF. In DNA form, the CDR3 reads TGCAGCGTTTTGGAGGAGCTCGGTGGCTACACCTTC. This chain links TRBV29-1 with TRBJ1-2; no clear D gene. The CDR3 runs 12 residues. The V and J ends lost 5 bases and 7 bases respectively, with 14 bases between them. Per germline, CDR1 SQVTM and CDR2 ANQGSEA. Using reference TRBV29-1 and TRBJ1-2 for the parts outside the CDR3, the full variable domain is SAVISQKPSRDICQRGTSLTIQCQVDSQVTMMFWYRQQPGQSLTLIATANQGSEATYESGFVIDKFPISRPNLTFSTLTVSNMSPEDSSIYLCSVLEELGGYTFGSGTRLTVV.